This T cell receptor (beta chain) appears in the sequencing data of a study of T cells in Graves' hyperthyroidism and ophthalmopathy. General study points: Among thyroid clonotypes expanded above 0.001, most also appeared in blood. The model forecast ophthalmopathy, anticipating it by a median approximately 6 months before onset.

For this clonotype: As yet, its antigen is unknown.

The source material, RNA transcripts, was used to amplify TCR beta CDR3 regions. The TCR CDR3 first-round RT-PCR relied on the HTBI primer set. Each CDR3 protein is one row after TCRdb ran MiXCR on the multiplex PCR reads. The sample contains around 340,000 distinct CDR3 sequences, approximately 18% of which appear only once. Fresh 10 ml peripheral blood yielded PBMCs. V was shortened by 6 bases and J by 5 bases, with 20 bases between the two germline ends. The germline gives CDR1 MDHEN, CDR2 SYDVKM. The CDR3 is 15 amino acids. The sequencing input was blood. The receptor comes from a woman between 25 and 40 years old with Graves' hyperthyroidism that later progressed to Graves' ophthalmopathy. The genes are TRBV28 and TRBJ2-7, with D perhaps matching TRBD2 (7 bases). CDR3 amino acids: CASRTLGGGFHEQYF. The CDR3 DNA is TGTGCCAGCAGAACTCTGGGAGGGGGTTTCCACGAGCAGTACTTC.